This entry lists 21 T cell receptor beta chains sequenced from one sample in a study of PD-1 blockade in classical Hodgkin lymphoma. No patient escaped relapse after autologous stem cell transplantation, and brentuximab vedotin exposure varied. Only in-frame clones appear in the TCRdb table, and some are missing; sequencing was by immunoSEQ multiplex PCR. The sample records 9,500 to 13,000 clones, about 79% being singletons. The material was peripheral blood mononuclear cells (PBMCs), obtained at baseline. Receptor source: a human donor with classical Hodgkin lymphoma.

This clone showed up just once. V and J are TRBV7-2 and TRBJ2-3, with D perhaps matching TRBD1 or TRBD2 (5 bases each). CDR1 SGHTA and CDR2 FQGNSA come from the germline V gene. V gave up 1 base and J gave up 6 bases, with 8 bases separating them. The CDR3 totals 13 residues. CDR3 coding DNA: TGTGCCAGCAGCTTAGGGGGGTTCGATACGCAGTATTTT. Its protein product is CASSLGGFDTQYF.

The rearrangement uses TRBV5-1 and TRBJ1-5; 8 nucleotides agree with TRBD1. The CDR3 covers 17 residues. CDR1 and CDR2 from the germline V gene are SGHRS and YFSETQ. Germline trimming cut 0 bases from V and 2 bases from J; bases unmatched to any gene: 7. The CDR3 nucleotides read TGCGCCAGCAGCTTGGATCCGGGACAGGCTCGCAATCAGCCCCAGCATTTT. This translates into CASSLDPGQARNQPQHF.

V is TRBV19 and J is TRBJ2-1; 7 bases are shared with TRBD2. This CDR3 spans 15 amino acids. Germline CDR1 reads LNHDA; CDR2 reads SQIVND (reference sequence). With 3 bases clipped from V and 4 bases from J, the junction kept 6 bases outside the gene matches. CDR3 sequence reads: CASSIHAGAYNEQFF. The CDR3 nucleotides read TGTGCCAGTAGTATTCACGCGGGAGCTTACAATGAGCAGTTCTTC.

The chain is built from TRBV5-1 and TRBJ1-5; D is unclear. The CDR3 consists of 13 residues. The V gene's germline CDR1 is SGHRS and CDR2 YFSETQ. V was cut by 0 bases and J by 9 bases, with 10 bases left in between. CDR3 in DNA: TGCGCCAGCAGCTTGGGGGCTACCGGGCCCCAGCATTTT. It encodes CASSLGATGPQHF.

The CDR3 sequence: CASSLSGRAKGTQYF. In nucleotides, the CDR3 is TGTGCCAGCAGCTTAAGCGGGAGGGCAAAGGGTACGCAGTATTTT. This rearrangement joins TRBV7-3 to TRBJ2-3; 9 bases fit TRBD2. V dropped 1 base and J dropped 8; count of bases not matched to a gene: 7. Germline assignment: CDR1 SGHTA and CDR2 FQGTGA. This CDR3 has 15 amino acids.

This clone was detected only once. The genes are TRBV2 and TRBJ2-7; TRBD2 matches at 13 bases. The CDR3 contains 17 residues. CDR1 and CDR2 from the germline V gene are SNHLY and FYNNEI. J gave up 3 bases and V 7 bases, and 12 bases lay outside the gene matches. The CDR3 is CASTESGTSGINYEQYF. The CDR3 region has the DNA TGTGCCAGCACCGAAAGTGGGACTAGCGGGATTAACTACGAGCAGTACTTC.

V is TRBV4-3 and J is TRBJ2-7; 9 positions agree with TRBD2. V trimming: 2 bases; J trimming: 6 bases; junction bases outside the gene matches: 5. The CDR3 sequence is 14 residues long. Per germline, CDR1 LGHNA and CDR2 YSLEER. The CDR3 loop is CASSQLAGGGEQYF. The CDR3 DNA reads as TGCGCCAGCAGCCAACTTGCGGGAGGGGGCGAGCAGTACTTC.

V is TRBV21-1 and J is TRBJ1-6. TRBV21-1 is a known pseudogene. This CDR3 contains 16 residues. The CDR3 DNA reads TGTGCCAGCAGCAAAAATGAGGGGTTATCTAGCTCACCCCTCCACTTT. Its translation is CASSKNEGLSSSPLHF.

This clone was recorded a few times. The J gene is TRBJ2-7, the V gene TRBV5-1; D gene uncertain. Germline CDR1 SGHRS, CDR2 YFSETQ. The CDR3 totals 17 residues. V was shortened by 4 bases and J by 4 bases, with 24 bases between the two germline ends. The CDR3 nucleotides are TGCGCCAGCAGCCGCGGTGACGAGGTAGTAGTGCGGTACGAGCAGTACTTC. Its protein is CASSRGDEVVVRYEQYF.

This clone showed up just a few times. The chain combines TRBV28 with TRBJ2-7, with 8 bases identical to TRBD2. V shed 6 bases and J 4 bases; nucleotides not matched to a gene: 8. Germline assignment: CDR1 MDHEN and CDR2 SYDVKM. This CDR3 spans 14 amino acids. The CDR3 DNA reads TGTGCCAGCAGACGGGAGGGCCAGTTGTACGAGCAGTACTTC. The encoded protein is CASRREGQLYEQYF.

The chain is built from TRBV18 and TRBJ2-7; a weak D match, TRBD1 (6 bases). The V and J ends lost 3 bases and 6 bases respectively, with 18 bases between them. Germline V CDR1 and CDR2: KGHSH, LQKENI. The CDR3 is 15 residues long. Written as DNA, the CDR3 is TGTGCCAGCTCACCCATGGAACAGGGTTTGTCCGAGCAGTACTTC. This gives the protein CASSPMEQGLSEQYF.

This rearrangement joins TRBV27 to TRBJ1-1; 7 bases are a match to TRBD1. The V segment lost 7 bases and the J segment 9 bases; nucleotides outside the gene matches: 8. The CDR3 contains 12 residues. CDR1 is MNHEY and CDR2 is SMNVEV in the germline V gene (reference sequence). The CDR3: CASTNRGGKAFF. DNA for the CDR3: TGTGCCAGCACCAACAGGGGCGGGAAAGCTTTCTTT.

This chain links TRBV10-3 with TRBJ2-7, with 8 bases lining up with TRBD2. The V gene's germline CDR1 is ENHRY and CDR2 SYGVKD. Trimming took 8 bases from V and 0 from J; bases not matched to a gene: 3. The CDR3 has 13 amino acids. In DNA, the CDR3 is TGTGCCATCTCCGGGACTAGCTCCTACGAGCAGTACTTC. This translates into CAISGTSSYEQYF.

The V gene is TRBV25-1, the J gene TRBJ2-1, with D maybe TRBD2 (6 bases). The germline V and J ends were trimmed by 5 bases and 9 bases, with 11 bases remaining between them. Per germline, CDR1 MGHDK and CDR2 SYGVNS. The length of the CDR3 is 12 residues. CDR3 nucleotide sequence: TGTGCCAGCAGTTTCGGGAGCGGTGAGCAGTTCTTC. Translation gives CASSFGSGEQFF. Based on the CDR3 plus reference TRBV25-1 and TRBJ2-1, the full variable domain is EADIYQTPRYLVIGTGKKITLECSQTMGHDKMYWYQQDPGMELHLIHYSYGVNSTEKGDLSSESTVSRIRTEHFPLTLESARPSHTSQYLCASSFGSGEQFFGPGTRLTVL.

Turning to this clone: The same CDR3 arises from other DNA sequences in this sample as well. The J gene is TRBJ2-5, the V gene TRBV5-1; no definite D call. V dropped 0 bases and J dropped 4 bases, with 10 bases sitting between them. The CDR3 sequence is 14 residues long. Germline lookup yields CDR1 SGHRS and CDR2 YFSETQ. The CDR3 loop is CASSLAGVAETQYF. CDR3 sequence (DNA): TGCGCCAGCAGCTTGGCCGGAGTCGCAGAGACCCAGTACTTC.

The V and J genes are TRBV10-3 and TRBJ2-3, with D perhaps being TRBD1 or TRBD2 (5 bases each). The CDR3 runs 13 residues. The germline V gene encodes CDR1 ENHRY and CDR2 SYGVKD. Trimming removed 8 bases at V and 3 bases at J, with 12 bases between. CDR3 sequence: CAIGPGRTDTQYF. CDR3 in DNA: TGTGCCATCGGTCCGGGGCGGACAGATACGCAGTATTTT.

The chain links TRBV15 to TRBJ2-1, with 11 bases that match TRBD2. Germline V gives CDR1 LNHNV, CDR2 YYDKDF (reference sequence). The CDR3 runs 16 residues. Losses at the gene ends were 3 bases for V and 9 bases for J; bases not matched to a gene: 10. CDR3 in DNA: TGTGCCACCAGCAGGGGCCTGCTAGCGGGGGGTGGTGAGCAGTTCTTC. Translating it yields CATSRGLLAGGGEQFF.

This chain joins TRBV19 and TRBJ1-1; D is uncertain. CDR1 LNHDA and CDR2 SQIVND come from the germline V gene (reference sequence). Trimming removed 7 bases at V and 1 base at J, with 13 bases between. This CDR3 is built from 14 residues. The CDR3 DNA is TGTGCCAGTAAGGCCAGAGAAACGAACACTGAAGCTTTCTTT. Amino acids: CASKARETNTEAFF.

V is TRBV27 and J is TRBJ2-7, with D tentatively TRBD1 or TRBD2 (5 bases each). The CDR3 runs to 16 residues. V was cut by 2 bases and J by 0 bases, with 14 bases left in between. Germline V CDR1 and CDR2: MNHEY, SMNVEV (reference sequence). The CDR3 is CASSLMFGGYSYEQYF. CDR3 nucleotide sequence: TGTGCCAGCAGTTTAATGTTTGGGGGATACTCCTACGAGCAGTACTTC.

This rearrangement joins TRBV5-8 to TRBJ1-1; D gene unclear. The germline gives CDR1 SGHTS, CDR2 YDEGEE. The CDR3 has 13 amino acids. The V gene lost 4 bases and the J gene lost 3 bases, with 10 bases spanning the gap. CDR3 protein: CASSPILHTEAFF. CDR3 DNA: TGTGCCAGCAGCCCTATCCTTCACACTGAAGCTTTCTTT.

This chain uses TRBV5-5 with TRBJ2-5; maybe TRBD1 (6 bases). Germline lookup yields CDR1 SGHKS and CDR2 YYEKEE (reference sequence). The CDR3 runs to 16 residues. V shed 0 bases and J shed 5 bases, with 17 bases lying between them. The CDR3, as DNA: TGTGCCAGCAGCTTGGGGACAGCTCTTGGTCGGGAGACCCAGTACTTC. Translated, it gives CASSLGTALGRETQYF.